This entry features one TCR beta chain sequence. This sample was taken from a study of blood T cell repertoires in COVID-19. About the research overall: Acute and convalescent COVID-19 specimens originated in the United States, Italy and Spain. Sources were T cells, B-cell-depleted T cells, or PBMCs; the material itself was cDNA or gDNA.

Germline V gene sequence: CDR1 MNHNY, CDR2 SVGAGI (reference sequence). This CDR3 is 14 amino acids long. V gave up 7 bases and J gave up 7 bases; unmatched junction bases: 12. Per the authors' pipeline: For nucleated cells, counts were estimated from reference gene primer amplification. The method was immunoSEQ multiplex PCR; TCRdb's version includes in-frame clones alone and lacks a portion of them. From that table come the V and J calls and clone size; the DNA was used to work out D and trimming. Here the sample spans approximately 150,000 clones, about 87% being singletons. V is TRBV6-6 and J is TRBJ2-5; 7 bases agree with TRBD2. This clonotype originated in a man aged 50 to 59 who had recovered from COVID-19. Sequenced: peripheral blood. In nucleotides, the CDR3 is TGTGCCAGCAAAGGGTTGAGCGGGGAGGGGACCCAGTACTTC. Its translation is CASKGLSGEGTQYF.